The 7 T cell receptor beta chains below all came from one sample that was sequenced in a study of OX40 agonist ivuxolimab in advanced cancers. The library was generated by the immunoSEQ multiplex PCR assay. TCRdb retrieved this table from immuneACCESS and kept in-frame rearrangements only. Not all clones are present; in checked studies, unresolved V genes account for under half, and no reason is known for the remainder. The sample table holds 65,000 to 95,000 clones, of which 70% to 90% were seen once. The ten largest clonotypes hold more than 8.5% of the sample. This sample comprised CD4+ or CD8+ T cells sorted from blood, obtained in a trial of the OX40 agonist ivuxolimab. The receptors here all came from an adult with an advanced solid tumor such as melanoma, head and neck, liver or kidney cancer.

V is TRBV7-9 and J is TRBJ1-6, with D perhaps TRBD1 (5 bases). The CDR3 runs 13 residues. The V gene's germline CDR1 is SEHNR and CDR2 FQNEAQ (reference sequence). V dropped 3 bases and J dropped 8 bases, with 8 bases sitting between them. The CDR3 here is CASSLRDDSPLHF. In DNA, the CDR3 is TGTGCCAGCAGCTTGAGGGACGATTCACCCCTCCACTTT.

The genes are TRBV4-1 and TRBJ2-3; no definite D call. The V gene's germline CDR1 is MGHRA and CDR2 YSYEKL. With 1 base removed from V and 1 base from J, the gap between germline ends came to 9 bases. The CDR3 has 15 residues. CDR3 nucleotides: TGCGCCAGCAGCCAAGGGGTACGGGGCACAGATACGCAGTATTTT. Protein product: CASSQGVRGTDTQYF.

In DNA, the CDR3 is TGCGCCAGCAGCTTGTCGGGTCGTACATCGCTTGAGCAGTACTTC. It yields the protein CASSLSGRTSLEQYF. The chain employs TRBV5-1 and TRBJ2-7, with unresolved D. The CDR3 runs 15 residues. The V gene's germline CDR1 is SGHRS and CDR2 YFSETQ. V lost 1 base and J 7 bases, leaving 18 bases between the germline ends.

The rearrangement uses TRBV10-3 and TRBJ2-3; 10 positions agree with TRBD2. Germline values: CDR1 ENHRY, CDR2 SYGVKD. The CDR3 runs 15 residues. V dropped 5 bases and J dropped 2; count of bases not matched to a gene: 4. The DNA for the CDR3 is TGTGCCATCAGTCGAGCGGGGGGGTTCACAGATACGCAGTATTTT. This encodes CAISRAGGFTDTQYF.

In this sample, this clone turned up a few times. The chain joins TRBV5-1 to TRBJ1-1; possible D gene TRBD1, 6 bases. Trimming stripped 8 bases from V and 0 bases from J, with 23 bases between. CDR3 length: 17 residues. From germline, CDR1 is SGHRS and CDR2 YFSETQ. CDR3 sequence reads: CARRREGHLSMNTEAFF. The CDR3 nucleotides read TGCGCCAGACGTCGCGAGGGACATTTATCCATGAACACTGAAGCTTTCTTT.

Concerning this clone itself: The germline gene is not matched at one end of the junction; a read error may be the cause. V gene TRBV2 combines with J gene TRBJ1-5, with D possibly TRBD1 on 5 matching bases. Germline loops: CDR1 SNHLY, CDR2 FYNNEI. The CDR3 is 13 amino acids. CDR3 DNA: TGTGCCAGCAGACGGGGCTTAAATCAGCCCCGGCATTTT. Translating gives CASRRGLNQPRHF.

The chain is built from TRBV7-9 and TRBJ2-2; 9 nucleotides line up with TRBD1. Germline V CDR1 and CDR2: SEHNR, FQNEAQ (reference sequence). With 3 bases clipped from V and 5 bases from J, the junction kept 7 bases outside the gene matches. The CDR3 is 16 amino acids. In DNA form, the CDR3 reads TGTGCCAGCAGCTTGGCGGGGACAGGGATGACCGGGGAGCTGTTTTTT. Its protein product is CASSLAGTGMTGELFF.